This TCR beta chain was sequenced in a study of technical replicates of blood from a handful of donors. This table comes from immunoSEQ multiplex PCR, and its TCRdb copy is limited to in-frame clones, with some not included. The data contain approximately 81,000 clones, 96% of them singletons. The CDR3 is 12 residues long. Trimming cost V 7 bases and J 6 bases; bases outside gene matches: 6. From germline, CDR1 is SQVTM and CDR2 ANQGSEA. This TCR derives from a human donor in good health. The sequencing input was T cells isolated from PBMCs. This rearrangement joins TRBV29-1 to TRBJ2-3; TRBD1 aligns across 8 bases. The CDR3 sequence: CSEGQGGDTQYF. CDR3 bases: TGCAGCGAAGGACAGGGCGGGGATACGCAGTATTTT.